This entry is about one T cell receptor (beta chain). This sample is part of a study of blood T cell repertoires in COVID-19. Study-wide context: Researchers got acute and convalescent COVID-19 samples from the United States, Italy and Spain.

In the authors' workflow: Amplifying reference gene primers gave estimates of nucleated cell counts. Some clones are missing from TCRdb's copy, which holds only in-frame ones; the method was immunoSEQ multiplex PCR. V and J calls and clone size come straight from that table; D and trimming were deduced from the DNA. There are under 200,000 clones in the sample; 84% occur only once, and 12% to 15% lies in the top ten. The ends lost 5 bases at V and 2 bases at J; junction bases unmatched: 9. Germline assignment: CDR1 MDHEN and CDR2 SYDVKM. The CDR3 has 15 amino acids. The receptor was isolated from a man in his late teens or twenties with active or convalescent COVID-19. V is TRBV28 and J is TRBJ2-7; TRBD1 aligns across 7 bases. Sequencing was carried out using peripheral blood. The CDR3, as DNA: TGTGCCAGCAGTCCCCGGACAGGCCTAACCTACGAGCAGTACTTC. Its protein product is CASSPRTGLTYEQYF. The whole variable domain, filled in from reference TRBV28 and TRBJ2-7, reads DVKVTQSSRYLVKRTGEKVFLECVQDMDHENMFWYRQDPGLGLRLIYFSYDVKMKEKGDIPEGYSVSREKKERFSLILESASTNQTSMYLCASSPRTGLTYEQYFGPGTRLTVT.